Below, 22 T cell receptor beta chains from the same sample are listed, as sequenced in a study of PD-1 blockade in mismatch repair-deficient tumors. The repertoire was sequenced with immunoSEQ multiplex PCR; TCRdb's copy has only in-frame clones and lacks some. The sample lists fewer than 25,000 clones, roughly 87% occurring once. This specimen was PBMCs, taken 52 weeks after starting pembrolizumab. These receptors were taken from an adult with mismatch repair-deficient cancer.

The chain has TRBV10-3 and TRBJ1-5; the D gene is possibly TRBD1 (6 bases). The germline CDR1 and CDR2 sequences are ENHRY and SYGVKD. V was cut by 10 bases and J by 4 bases, with 14 bases left in between. The CDR3 has 13 residues. Here the CDR3 reads CATADSGNQPQHF. Written as DNA, the CDR3 is TGTGCCACCGCGGACAGCGGAAATCAGCCCCAGCATTTT.

This clone has a handful of counts. The chain combines TRBV5-1 with TRBJ2-7; 10 bases fit TRBD2. The CDR3 totals 17 residues. From germline, CDR1 is SGHRS and CDR2 YFSETQ. J gave up 0 bases and V 4 bases, and 10 bases lay outside the gene matches. The CDR3 DNA reads as TGCGCCAGCAGCCCCAAGCCCCCTAGCGGGAGCTCCTACGAGCAGTACTTC. The encoded protein is CASSPKPPSGSSYEQYF.

The V gene is TRBV5-1, the J gene TRBJ1-5, with unresolved D. Germline-derived CDR1 and CDR2 are SGHRS and YFSETQ. This CDR3 has 14 amino acids. The V and J ends lost 7 bases and 0 bases respectively, with 11 bases between them. Here the CDR3 DNA reads TGCGCCAGCGCACCGGGAAATAGCAATCAGCCCCAGCATTTT. Its translation is CASAPGNSNQPQHF.

This sequence joins TRBV19 and TRBJ1-1; the match to TRBD1 covers 8 bases. There are 12 residues in the CDR3. Per the germline V gene, CDR1 is LNHDA and CDR2 is SQIVND (reference sequence). The V gene end was trimmed by 5 bases and the J gene end by 8 bases; junction bases not matched to a gene: 4. The CDR3: CASSHRTGEAFF. The CDR3 region has the DNA TGTGCCAGTAGTCATAGGACAGGGGAAGCTTTCTTT.

This sequence joins TRBV28 and TRBJ2-2; 9 bases are a match to TRBD2. The V and J ends lost 8 bases and 6 bases, in that order; junction bases with no gene match: 7. The germline CDR1 and CDR2 sequences are MDHEN and SYDVKM. This CDR3 region has 14 residues. Here the CDR3 DNA reads TGTGCCAGCGGGCGGGGGGGAACGTCCGGGGAGCTGTTTTTT. It codes for CASGRGGTSGELFF.

V is TRBV7-3 and J is TRBJ2-2, with 8 bases that match TRBD2. Germline CDR1 is SGHTA and CDR2 is FQGTGA. Losses at the gene ends were 5 bases for V and 4 bases for J; bases not matched to a gene: 6. The CDR3 spans 15 residues. In nucleotides, the CDR3 is TGTGCCAGCAGCCCCCCCGGGAGGGGCACCGGGGAGCTGTTTTTT. Translation gives CASSPPGRGTGELFF.

The chain employs TRBV7-2 and TRBJ2-2, with TRBD2 identical over 8 bases. After removal of 1 base from V and 3 bases from J, the junction contained 10 bases not matched to a gene. Germline V gene lookup returns CDR1 SGHTA and CDR2 FQGNSA. The CDR3 extends over 18 amino acids. The DNA for the CDR3 is TGTGCCAGCAGCTTAGTTATTCTGCGGGAGGATTACACCGGGGAGCTGTTTTTT. Amino acid sequence: CASSLVILREDYTGELFF.

The gene calls are TRBV5-1 and TRBJ2-7, with 11 bases aligning to TRBD2. The CDR3 loop spans 18 amino acids. V lost 3 bases and J lost 2; bases outside the gene matches: 13. From germline, CDR1 is SGHRS and CDR2 YFSETQ. CDR3 region: CASSWGLAGGPSAYEQYF. CDR3 bases: TGCGCCAGCAGCTGGGGATTAGCGGGAGGGCCTTCAGCCTACGAGCAGTACTTC.

The V gene is TRBV5-1, the J gene TRBJ2-3; D uncertain. CDR3 length equals 13 residues. The V gene lost 3 bases and the J gene lost 0 bases, with 5 bases spanning the gap. CDR1 is SGHRS and CDR2 is YFSETQ in the germline V gene. The CDR3 reads CASSSPSTDTQYF. CDR3 coding DNA: TGCGCCAGCAGCTCTCCTAGCACAGATACGCAGTATTTT.

The chain combines TRBV10-1 with TRBJ2-2; D not certain. The length of the CDR3 is 13 residues. Germline V CDR1 and CDR2: WNHNN, SYGVQD (reference sequence). V gave up 4 bases and J gave up 2 bases, with 5 bases separating them. The DNA of the CDR3 is TGCGCCAGCAGTGCCGTTAACACCGGGGAGCTGTTTTTT. Its protein is CASSAVNTGELFF.

The chain joins TRBV28 to TRBJ1-1; D call uncertain. CDR1 is MDHEN and CDR2 is SYDVKM in the germline V gene. This CDR3 has 13 residues. The ends were cut back, 2 bases at V and 6 bases at J, with 10 bases in the middle. CDR3 in DNA: TGTGCCAGCAGTTTACGACTGCCCGCTGAAGCTTTCTTT. Amino acid sequence: CASSLRLPAEAFF. Supplemented by reference TRBV28 and TRBJ1-1, the full variable domain reads DVKVTQSSRYLVKRTGEKVFLECVQDMDHENMFWYRQDPGLGLRLIYFSYDVKMKEKGDIPEGYSVSREKKERFSLILESASTNQTSMYLCASSLRLPAEAFFGQGTRLTVV.

The chain carries TRBV9 and TRBJ2-7; D is uncertain. Looked up from germline, CDR1 is SGDLS and CDR2 is YYNGEE. Trimming shortened V by 4 bases and J by 2 bases, and 10 bases separated the two germline ends. There are 13 residues in the CDR3. Here the CDR3 DNA reads TGTGCCAGCAGCAGCACAGATGCCTACGAGCAGTACTTC. Protein sequence: CASSSTDAYEQYF.

This clone was detected only a few times. The chain links TRBV5-1 to TRBJ2-6; D is ambiguous. CDR3 size: 16 residues. With 0 bases removed from V and 1 base from J, the gap between germline ends came to 8 bases. In germline, CDR1 is SGHRS, CDR2 YFSETQ. CDR3 sequence: CASSLARLSGANVLTF. The CDR3, as DNA: TGCGCCAGCAGCTTGGCCCGTCTTTCTGGGGCCAACGTCCTGACTTTC.

This sequence joins TRBV28 and TRBJ1-2, with 9 bases aligning to TRBD1. With 5 bases clipped from V and 3 bases from J, the junction kept 7 bases outside the gene matches. This CDR3 has 15 amino acids. Germline lookup yields CDR1 MDHEN and CDR2 SYDVKM. In DNA form, the CDR3 reads TGTGCCAGCAGTCTCCGGGACAGGGCTTACTATGGCTACACCTTC. It yields the protein CASSLRDRAYYGYTF.

This clone was detected only a few times. The chain is built from TRBV19 and TRBJ2-7; tentative D call: TRBD2 (5 bases). The ends were cut back, 5 bases at V and 6 bases at J, with 11 bases in the middle. The CDR3 extends over 12 amino acids. Germline CDR1 reads LNHDA; CDR2 reads SQIVND (reference sequence). The DNA for the CDR3 is TGTGCCAGTAGTTTCTCCCGGGGCGAGCAGTACTTC. Its translation: CASSFSRGEQYF. Looking up the rest from reference TRBV19 and TRBJ2-7 gives the full variable domain: DGGITQSPKYLFRKEGQNVTLSCEQNLNHDAMYWYRQDPGQGLRLIYYSQIVNDFQKGDIAEGYSVSREKKESFPLTVTSAQKNPTAFYLCASSFSRGEQYFGPGTRLTVT.

The CDR3 loop is CATSRGTGETQYF. DNA for the CDR3: TGTGCCACCAGCCGAGGGACAGGGGAGACCCAGTACTTC. The chain recombines TRBV15 with TRBJ2-5; TRBD1 aligns across 9 bases. J was trimmed by 5 bases and V by 5 bases; bases with no gene match: 3. This CDR3 has 13 amino acids. Per the germline V gene, CDR1 is LNHNV and CDR2 is YYDKDF (reference sequence).

The J gene is TRBJ1-1, the V gene TRBV7-8, with TRBD1 identical over 8 bases. Germline V gene data show CDR1 as SGHVS and CDR2 as FQNEAQ. CDR3 length: 14 residues. Trimming cost V 5 bases and J 5 bases; bases outside gene matches: 7. The CDR3 DNA reads as TGTGCCAGCAGCATAGGACAGGGTCATACTGAAGCTTTCTTT. It encodes CASSIGQGHTEAFF.

The chain is built from TRBV7-6 and TRBJ1-6; no firm D call. The V gene's germline CDR1 is SGHVS and CDR2 FNYEAQ. The CDR3 is made up of 15 amino acids. The V and J ends lost 4 bases and 5 bases respectively, with 12 bases between them. The CDR3 protein is CASSYTTPNNSPLHF. CDR3 nucleotides: TGTGCCAGCAGCTACACTACCCCAAATAATTCACCCCTCCACTTT.

This chain links TRBV28 with TRBJ1-5; D may be TRBD1 (6 bases). Germline CDR1 is MDHEN and CDR2 is SYDVKM. CDR3 length: 16 amino acids. Trimming took 2 bases from V and 5 from J, leaving 16 bases between them. CDR3 sequence reads: CASSLRGQFAHQPQHF. CDR3 DNA: TGTGCCAGCAGTTTAAGGGGACAATTTGCGCATCAGCCCCAGCATTTT.

The chain is built from TRBV7-2 and TRBJ2-5, with TRBD2 matching over 9 bases. Per germline, CDR1 SGHTA and CDR2 FQGNSA. The CDR3 length is 16 residues. Unmatched junction bases numbered 8, after V lost 1 base and J lost 5 bases. The CDR3 protein is CASSLDGGRAWETQYF. CDR3 nucleotides: TGTGCCAGCAGCTTAGATGGCGGGAGGGCCTGGGAGACCCAGTACTTC.

The chain employs TRBV29-1 and TRBJ1-2, with TRBD1 identical over 9 bases. Germline CDR1 SQVTM, CDR2 ANQGSEA. The trim removed 7 bases at V and 9 bases at J, leaving 9 bases unmatched. The CDR3 covers 12 residues. The CDR3 loop is CSGAGTGRSYTF. As DNA, the CDR3 is TGCAGCGGGGCCGGGACAGGGAGAAGCTACACCTTC.

This clone was picked up a small number of times. This rearrangement joins TRBV30 to TRBJ2-7, with unresolved D. This CDR3 is 13 amino acids long. CDR1 GTSNPN and CDR2 SVGIG come from the germline V gene (reference sequence). V shed 0 bases and J shed 4 bases, with 10 bases lying between them. The DNA of the CDR3 is TGTGCCTGGAGTGTGAGAAATACTTACGAGCAGTACTTC. It codes for CAWSVRNTYEQYF. Full variable domain (outside the CDR3, taken from reference TRBV30 and TRBJ2-7): SQTIHQWPATLVQPVGSPLSLECTVEGTSNPNLYWYRQAAGRGLQLLFYSVGIGQISSEVPQNLSASRPQDRQFILSSKKLLLSDSGFYLCAWSVRNTYEQYFGPGTRLTVT.